The 8 T cell receptor beta chains in this list originate from one sample, sequenced in a study of molecular identifiers for immune sequencing clone quantification. In TCRdb, the PCR reads were re-called with MiXCR into one record per CDR3 protein. The table includes approximately 550,000 distinct CDR3 sequences, around 21% detected once. The material sequenced was naive CD8+ T cells from blood, with Jurkat cell RNA spiked in. The subset here: FACS-sorted CD8+CD4-CCR7+CD45RA+ naive T cells. These receptors all stem from a human donor in good health. Some libraries in this study had Jurkat cell RNA spiked in.

This clonotype appeared many times. The V call is TRBV20-1, the J call TRBJ1-6; no definite D call. The V and J ends lost 6 bases and 6 bases respectively, with 18 bases between them. Germline loops: CDR1 DFQATT, CDR2 SNEGSKA (reference sequence). The CDR3 totals 15 residues. Here the CDR3 reads CSADWFGRGNSPLHF. The CDR3 coding sequence is TGCAGTGCCGACTGGTTCGGACGGGGTAATTCACCCCTCCACTTT.

This clonotype showed up many times. The rearrangement uses TRBV12-3 or TRBV12-4 and TRBJ1-1; D might be TRBD1 (6 bases). Trimming took off 6 bases at V and 12 bases at J, with 17 bases between the two ends. CDR3 size: 12 residues. CDR3 DNA sequence: TGTGCCAGCAGCGCGGGGGGCCCCGTGACTTTCTTT. Its translation is CASSAGGPVTFF.

This clonotype was counted only a few times. V and J are TRBV9 and TRBJ1-2; the D gene is possibly TRBD1 (5 bases). Germline V lookup: CDR1 SGDLS, CDR2 YYNGEE. Trimming cost V 7 bases and J 5 bases, with 15 bases left between them. The CDR3 loop spans 13 amino acids. The CDR3 loop reads CASSRPQGYGYTF. The CDR3 DNA follows: TGTGCCAGCTCCCGACCCCAGGGATATGGCTACACCTTC.

A note on this clonotype: A read error may explain this, as a much larger clone is one base away. The chain is built from TRBV6-5 and TRBJ2-5; 9 bases are shared with TRBD2. The CDR3 spans 15 residues. J lost 4 bases, V lost 6 bases, and 9 bases had no gene match. Germline CDR1 MNHEY, CDR2 SVGAGI. The CDR3 reads CASSSAGGPLETQYF. The CDR3 DNA reads TGTGCCAGCAGCTCAGCGGGGGGTCCGCTAGAGACCCAGTACTTC.

This clonotype has only a few counts. The chain joins TRBV7-8 to TRBJ1-5; the D is unclear. CDR3 length: 13 residues. Germline V gene sequence: CDR1 SGHVS, CDR2 FQNEAQ. Trimming removed 5 bases from V and 4 bases from J, with 9 bases in between. As DNA, the CDR3 is TGTGCCAGCAGCCCTGGCCGGAATCAGCCCCAGCATTTT. Its translation: CASSPGRNQPQHF.

This chain joins TRBV12-3 or TRBV12-4 and TRBJ2-7; 7 bases match TRBD1. J lost 2 bases, V lost 6 bases, and 10 bases had no gene match. The CDR3 extends over 15 amino acids. The CDR3 DNA is TGTGCCAGCAGCTCCGACAGGGCTTCTACCTACGAGCAGTACTTC. It codes for CASSSDRASTYEQYF.

Comments on this clonotype: The final CDR3 position lacks the conserved phenylalanine or tryptophan, pointing to a likely read error. CDR3 protein: CASSEGYGYTL. In nucleotides, the CDR3 is TGTGCCAGCAGTGAAGGCTATGGCTACACCCTC. The chain is built from TRBV2 and TRBJ1-2; D not resolved. Trimming removed 1 base at V and 4 bases at J, with 1 base between. This CDR3 has 11 amino acids. CDR1 is SNHLY and CDR2 is FYNNEI in the germline V gene.

The J gene is TRBJ1-3, the V gene TRBV4-1, with a tentative D call TRBD1 (6 bases). V lost 0 bases to trimming and J lost 0 bases, with 15 bases between them. CDR1 MGHRA and CDR2 YSYEKL come from the germline V gene. CDR3 length: 18 amino acids. CDR3 sequence: CASSQDGRTDFSGNTIYF. In DNA form, the CDR3 reads TGCGCCAGCAGCCAAGATGGTAGGACAGATTTCTCTGGAAACACCATATATTTT.